This T cell receptor beta chain derives from a study of T cell responses to AZD1222 COVID-19 vaccine. Trimming stripped 2 bases from V and 6 bases from J, with 16 bases between. The CDR3 sequence is 15 residues long. Germline loops: CDR1 MNHEY, CDR2 SVGAGI. Sequenced by immunoSEQ multiplex PCR; TCRdb stores in-frame clones only, minus some. This table has some 120,000 clones, roughly 90% appearing once. To note about this clone: Its antigen is still unknown.

Study-level results: Following two doses of AZD1222, Spike-specific TCR breadth and depth rose. Repertoires were sampled only after the peak T cell response. The study reported that nearly half of spike-specific TCRs target unmutated variant regions.

This sequence joins TRBV6-5 and TRBJ1-2; possibly TRBD1 for D (6 bases). The starting material was peripheral blood, obtained on day 0 of AZD1222 vaccination. The receptor's source is an adult in good health. In DNA form, the CDR3 reads TGTGCCAGCAGTTACCGGGGGCAGGGCGGGGATGGCTACACCTTC. Protein sequence: CASSYRGQGGDGYTF.